Listed here is a single T cell receptor beta chain. The data were obtained in a study of blood T cell repertoires in COVID-19. Whole-study context: The samples span acute and convalescent COVID-19 from the United States, Italy and Spain.

This CDR3 comprises 11 residues. CDR1 and CDR2 (germline): DFQATT, SNEGSKA (reference sequence). V lost 5 bases and J lost 3, with 4 bases in between. Data came from immunoSEQ multiplex PCR; TCRdb stores just in-frame clones and leaves some out. The sample shows approximately 130,000 clones, more than 80% of them seen only once. The chain recombines TRBV20-1 with TRBJ2-2; no clear D gene. This clonotype was obtained from a man aged 65 to 79 with active or convalescent COVID-19. Sequenced input: peripheral blood. CDR3 in DNA: TGCAGTGCTCCCTACACCGGGGAGCTGTTTTTT. Its translation is CSAPYTGELFF.